This TCR beta chain stems from a study of early T cells in non-severe SARS-CoV-2 infection (dated by TCRdb to 2020 to 2023). Concerning the study at large: Bulk RNA from unsorted whole blood was used for TCR sequencing, so alpha and beta chains could not be paired.

CDR3 length: 15 amino acids, cysteine to phenylalanine. Just the 45-base CDR3 DNA is kept, in frame starting at base 1. CDR1 and CDR2 were assigned from the germline V gene as MNHEY and SVGEGT. The V and J ends are trimmed by 6 bases and 6 bases, leaving 20 bases between them. This was a case-control study nested in a cohort of healthcare workers in London, UK, who had nasopharyngeal swab PCR tests and blood samples taken every week. Between 23 and 31 March 2020, the week of the UK lockdown, healthcare workers were enrolled and then followed up weekly for as long as 16 weeks. Points the paper makes about the study in general: VDJdb matching was skewed toward anti-spike CD8 responses, so virus-specific expansions were likely underestimated and private and CD4 specificities were missed.

The method was 5' RACE. The instrument was a NextSeq 500. In the TCR library protocol, unique molecular identifiers were attached to individual cDNA molecules to correct for PCR bias and sequencing error. Sequencing covered both TCR alpha and beta chains, and within each sample the abundances of alpha and beta sequences were tightly co-correlated. From the authors' description of their analysis: Decombinator V4 was used to annotate the V gene, J gene and CDR3 of the TCR sequences. Expanded TCRs were defined as changing significantly between any two time points under a Poisson model with p below 0.0001. TCR abundances were normalised to the total number of TCRs sequenced per sample and expressed as counts per million. MAIT TCRs were defined by TRAV1-2 paired with TRAJ12, TRAJ20 or TRAJ33, and iNKT TCRs by TRAV10 paired with TRAJ18. VDJdb, accessed 1 November 2021, was searched for CMV, EBV and SARS-CoV-2 annotated TCRs, excluding TCRs annotated for multiple antigens. TCRdb reprocessed the public reads (quality trimming at Q25 with fastp, clone calling with MiXCR) and kept in-frame beta chains. Every CDR3 protein is listed once, alongside the most common genes and DNA of its rows. TCRdb, not the original authors, processed these V and J calls. For this sample there are some 76,000 distinct CDR3 sequences; roughly an eighth appear just once. The ten largest clones represent 11% to 15% of the sample.

As for this clonotype: Its antigen remains undetermined. One base away there is no much larger clone; base qualities are not given.

The chain is assembled from TRBV6-2 or TRBV6-3 and TRBJ1-1; TRBD1 is a possible D gene, resting on 6 matching bases. The sequencing sample was made of whole blood. The receptor comes from an adult who was a healthcare worker with PCR-confirmed SARS-CoV-2 infection or an uninfected control (not recorded which). The CDR3 corresponds to CASRLLSEGVAEAFF. The nucleotides are TGTGCCAGCAGACTCCTCTCCGAGGGGGTCGCTGAAGCTTTCTTT.